The clone carrying this T cell receptor beta chain was observed a few times. The entry originates in a study of shared clonotypes between healthy human individuals. Assay: immunoSEQ multiplex PCR; the TCRdb copy retains only in-frame clones and omits some. The sample holds 900,000 to 1,200,000 clones; about four fifths are singletons and the top ten take roughly 0.57%. Germline-derived CDR1 and CDR2 are SNHLY and FYNNEI. This CDR3 comprises 15 residues. Deletions cut 1 base from V and 8 bases from J, with 15 bases between. What was sequenced was memory CD4+ T cells from PBMCs. Sample subset: CD45RA-negative fraction. The source is a man aged 18 to 35 in good health. Some clones in this sample may be carry-over from other donors' samples. The chain joins TRBV2 to TRBJ2-1; D perhaps matches TRBD2 (6 bases). The CDR3 region is CASSEDGGNMDEQFF. CDR3 coding DNA: TGTGCCAGCAGTGAAGACGGCGGGAATATGGATGAGCAGTTCTTC.